This T cell receptor (beta chain) emerged from a study of CD8+CD57+ T cells in acquired aplastic anemia. CDR3 and TCR beta VDJ profiling relied on genomic DNA as the template. TCRdb re-called the reads with MiXCR, one entry per CDR3 protein. Found here are 170,000 or so distinct CDR3 sequences, nearly 65% of them singletons; the top ten hold about 42%. This clonotype was counted at least ten times. Trimming cost V 6 bases and J 4 bases, with 10 bases left between them. The germline V gene has CDR1 MNHEY and CDR2 SVGEGT. The CDR3 extends over 13 amino acids. Patients selected for sequencing had displayed CD8+CD57+ cell expansion by flow cytometry.

The receptor was derived from a human donor with aplastic anemia. Sequenced input: sorted CD4+, CD8+, or CD8+CD57+ T cells (not recorded which) from PBMCs. The chain recombines TRBV6-2 or TRBV6-3 with TRBJ1-5; unclear D gene. The CDR3 loop is CASSPGRNQPQHF. The CDR3 nucleotides are TGTGCCAGCAGCCCTGGACGGAATCAGCCCCAGCATTTT.